These 22 T cell receptor beta chains share one sample of origin, sequenced in a study of blood T cell repertoires in COVID-19. Assay: immunoSEQ multiplex PCR; the TCRdb copy retains only in-frame clones and omits some. The table has 350,000 to 550,000 clones, 85% to 90% seen once. Sequencing was done on a sample of PBMCs or T cells enriched from blood (not recorded which). Receptors were obtained from a young man who had recovered from COVID-19.

This clone was detected only a few times. The chain is built from TRBV4-1 and TRBJ1-5; unclear D gene. The CDR3 sequence is 14 residues long. Germline CDR1 MGHRA, CDR2 YSYEKL. Trimming took off 3 bases at V and 0 bases at J, with 6 bases between the two ends. The CDR3 bases are TGCGCCAGCAGCCACCGAGATAGCAATCAGCCCCAGCATTTT. As protein: CASSHRDSNQPQHF.

This clone was counted once. The CDR3 here is CASSGQGLLNQPQHF. The CDR3 coding sequence is TGTGCCAGTAGTGGACAGGGGTTGCTCAATCAGCCCCAGCATTTT. The chain links TRBV19 to TRBJ1-5, with 9 bases aligning to TRBD1. The CDR3 sequence is 15 residues long. CDR1 LNHDA and CDR2 SQIVND come from the germline V gene (reference sequence). V was pared by 5 bases and J by 3 bases, with 5 bases of the junction left unmatched.

This clone has just a few counts. The chain joins TRBV5-5 to TRBJ1-2; possible D gene TRBD1, 6 bases. Trimming removed 1 base from V and 0 bases from J, with 10 bases in between. The CDR3 is made up of 15 amino acids. CDR1 is SGHKS and CDR2 is YYEKEE in the germline V gene (reference sequence). CDR3 sequence: CASSLLQGPNYGYTF. The CDR3 DNA sequence: TGTGCCAGCAGCTTGCTACAGGGACCTAACTATGGCTACACCTTC.

V is TRBV28 and J is TRBJ1-1; possible D gene TRBD1, 5 bases. With 6 bases removed from V and 0 bases from J, the gap between germline ends came to 11 bases. Germline V gene sequence: CDR1 MDHEN, CDR2 SYDVKM. This CDR3 comprises 14 residues. The chain's CDR3 is CASRGGGLNTEAFF. CDR3 sequence (DNA): TGTGCCAGCAGGGGGGGTGGGCTGAACACTGAAGCTTTCTTT.

V gene TRBV2 combines with J gene TRBJ2-7; D is uncertain. The CDR3 has 13 amino acids. V was pared by 2 bases and J by 5 bases, with 10 bases between. Germline values: CDR1 SNHLY, CDR2 FYNNEI. Here the CDR3 DNA reads TGTGCCAGCAGTGAACAGGCGATCAACGAGCAGTACTTC. It codes for CASSEQAINEQYF.

In its sample, this clone was seen a few times. This chain uses TRBV6-4 with TRBJ2-3, with 7 bases matching TRBD2. From germline, CDR1 is MRHNA and CDR2 SNTAGT. The ends lost 7 bases at V and 0 bases at J; junction bases unmatched: 4. The CDR3 consists of 14 residues. Here the CDR3 DNA reads TGTGCCAGCAAAGAACTAGCGAGCACAGATACGCAGTATTTT. It encodes CASKELASTDTQYF.

This rearrangement joins TRBV27 to TRBJ2-7, with 10 bases that match TRBD2. The CDR3 length is 15 residues. Germline V gene lookup returns CDR1 MNHEY and CDR2 SMNVEV (reference sequence). The junction had 8 bases not matched to a gene; V was cut back by 2 bases and J by 7 bases. The DNA of the CDR3 is TGTGCCAGCAGTTTAGTTTCTAGCGGGAGAACAGAGCAGTACTTC. It translates to CASSLVSSGRTEQYF.

Comment on this clone: Other DNA sequences in this specimen translate into the identical CDR3. The chain carries TRBV30 and TRBJ1-5; D is possibly TRBD1 (5 bases). Germline V lookup: CDR1 GTSNPN, CDR2 SVGIG (reference sequence). Trimming pared 1 base from V and 2 bases from J, leaving 6 bases between. The CDR3 is 13 residues long. The CDR3 nucleotides read TGTGCCTGGAGTGCGGGGGGCAATCAGCCCCAGCATTTT. Amino acids: CAWSAGGNQPQHF.

The genes are TRBV4-1 and TRBJ2-2; 14 bases agree with TRBD2. The CDR3 covers 19 residues. Germline values: CDR1 MGHRA, CDR2 YSYEKL. The V gene end was trimmed by 4 bases and the J gene end by 7 bases; junction bases not matched to a gene: 14. CDR3 region: CASSLQGLAGAVGGGELFF. The CDR3 bases are TGCGCCAGCAGCCTCCAGGGACTAGCGGGAGCTGTCGGGGGCGGGGAGCTGTTTTTT.

This sequence joins TRBV30 and TRBJ1-5, with 7 bases lining up with TRBD1. V was clipped by 0 bases and J by 7 bases; unmatched bases: 6. This CDR3 region has 14 residues. Looked up from germline, CDR1 is GTSNPN and CDR2 is SVGIG (reference sequence). The CDR3 spells CAWSVGGGPQPQHF. The CDR3 nucleotides are TGTGCCTGGAGTGTCGGAGGGGGCCCGCAGCCCCAGCATTTT. Supplemented by reference TRBV30 and TRBJ1-5, the full variable domain reads SQTIHQWPATLVQPVGSPLSLECTVEGTSNPNLYWYRQAAGRGLQLLFYSVGIGQISSEVPQNLSASRPQDRQFILSSKKLLLSDSGFYLCAWSVGGGPQPQHFGDGTRLSIL.

This clone showed up just a few times. The V call is TRBV11-2, the J call TRBJ2-7; D is possibly TRBD1 (5 bases). CDR1 and CDR2 from the germline V gene are SGHAT and FQNNGV. The CDR3 contains 11 residues. Trimming cost V 8 bases and J 4 bases, with 9 bases left between them. CDR3 DNA sequence: TGTGCCAGCGGTCAGGGTTACGAGCAGTACTTC. Residues: CASGQGYEQYF.

The rearrangement uses TRBV4-1 and TRBJ1-5; a possible D gene is TRBD1 (5 bases). Trimming removed 8 bases at V and 5 bases at J, with 16 bases between. Germline loops: CDR1 MGHRA, CDR2 YSYEKL. This CDR3 contains 14 residues. The CDR3: CASGEGIQDQPQHF. In nucleotides, the CDR3 is TGCGCCAGCGGGGAGGGGATCCAGGATCAGCCCCAGCATTTT.

This clone has a single count. The J gene is TRBJ1-4, the V gene TRBV5-6; TRBD1 aligns across 8 bases. The CDR3 contains 16 residues. The V gene end was trimmed by 4 bases and the J gene end by 4 bases; junction bases not matched to a gene: 9. CDR1 and CDR2 from the germline V gene are SGHDT and YYEEEE. CDR3 region: CASSQLGTGNNEKLFF. Here the CDR3 DNA reads TGTGCCAGCAGCCAATTGGGGACAGGAAATAATGAAAAACTGTTTTTT.

The chain combines TRBV18 with TRBJ1-2; maybe TRBD1 (6 bases). The CDR3 spans 19 residues. Trimming stripped 2 bases from V and 6 bases from J, with 28 bases between. CDR1 is KGHSH, CDR2 LQKENI, per germline. The CDR3 sequence: CASSPGSSGGHSPFDGYTF. The CDR3 DNA is TGTGCCAGCTCACCAGGGTCATCCGGGGGGCATTCCCCCTTTGATGGCTACACCTTC.

This chain uses TRBV19 with TRBJ1-5; perhaps TRBD1 as D (6 bases). Per the germline V gene, CDR1 is LNHDA and CDR2 is SQIVND (reference sequence). Trimming removed 3 bases at V and 4 bases at J, with 13 bases between. The CDR3 extends over 15 amino acids. CDR3 sequence (DNA): TGTGCCAGTAGTATGTCTGGACAGCCTAATCAGCCCCAGCATTTT. It encodes CASSMSGQPNQPQHF.

This clone was detected only once. Other nucleotide sequences in the sample specify the same CDR3. This rearrangement joins TRBV4-2 to TRBJ1-5, with D possibly TRBD1 on 5 matching bases. Germline V gene data show CDR1 as LGHNA and CDR2 as YNFKEQ. The ends were cut back, 0 bases at V and 1 base at J, with 10 bases in the middle. The CDR3 consists of 16 residues. CDR3 DNA sequence: TGTGCCAGCAGCCAAGACTCGGGGGGAAGCAATCAGCCCCAGCATTTT. This sequence encodes CASSQDSGGSNQPQHF.

The V and J genes are TRBV7-3 and TRBJ1-1; TRBD1 matches 7 bases. The CDR3 length is 14 residues. V shed 5 bases and J 1 base; nucleotides not matched to a gene: 4. Germline CDR1 SGHTA, CDR2 FQGTGA. The CDR3 region has the DNA TGTGCCAGCAGCGCGACAGGGAGGAACACTGAAGCTTTCTTT. Translation gives CASSATGRNTEAFF.

The V and J genes are TRBV5-1 and TRBJ2-1; weak D call: TRBD2 (5 bases). CDR1 is SGHRS and CDR2 is YFSETQ in the germline V gene. The CDR3 extends over 12 amino acids. V lost 9 bases and J lost 10, with 17 bases in between. CDR3 sequence (DNA): TGCGCCACCCGAGGGCTAGGATGGGAGCAGTTCTTC. Encoded protein: CATRGLGWEQFF.

This chain joins TRBV5-6 and TRBJ2-7, with unresolved D. The CDR3 is 12 residues long. Germline assignment: CDR1 SGHDT and CDR2 YYEEEE. Trimming cost V 2 bases and J 4 bases, with 7 bases left between them. CDR3 amino acids: CASSLVYYEQYF. The DNA of the CDR3 is TGTGCCAGCAGCTTAGTCTATTACGAGCAGTACTTC.

The V call is TRBV7-6, the J call TRBJ2-7; 11 nucleotides line up with TRBD2. Germline V CDR1 and CDR2: SGHVS, FNYEAQ. The length of the CDR3 is 15 residues. V gave up 5 bases and J gave up 3 bases; unmatched junction bases: 6. The CDR3 DNA is TGTGCCAGCAGCCCGGGACTAGCGGACTACTACGAGCAGTACTTC. This sequence encodes CASSPGLADYYEQYF.

The chain employs TRBV30 and TRBJ2-7; D is possibly TRBD1 (6 bases). The CDR3 covers 12 residues. In germline, CDR1 is GTSNPN, CDR2 SVGIG (reference sequence). Trimming took 5 bases from V and 7 from J, leaving 15 bases between them. This CDR3 reads CAWGKGVGEQYF. The CDR3 DNA sequence: TGTGCCTGGGGAAAGGGGGTAGGAGAGCAGTACTTC.

The CDR3 DNA follows: TGTGCCAGCAGCGTAGATCCGGGGAACTCTGGAAACACCATATATTTT. The encoded protein is CASSVDPGNSGNTIYF. V gene TRBV9 combines with J gene TRBJ1-3; no reliable D call. Germline V CDR1 and CDR2: SGDLS, YYNGEE. The CDR3 totals 16 residues. V lost 0 bases to trimming and J lost 0 bases, with 10 bases between them. The full variable domain, its missing parts supplied by reference TRBV9 and TRBJ1-3, is DSGVTQTPKHLITATGQRVTLRCSPRSGDLSVYWYQQSLDQGLQFLIQYYNGEERAKGNILERFSAQQFPDLHSELNLSSLELGDSALYFCASSVDPGNSGNTIYFGEGSWLTVV.